The present T cell receptor beta chain was sequenced within a study of CD8 T cells in ankylosing spondylitis. Study findings and constraints: Some motif variants were previously reported in reactive arthritis synovial fluid and blood. What appeared characteristic of ankylosing spondylitis blood was a TCR beta motif of eight or nine highly homologous variants.

TCR beta libraries were made by quantitative 5'-RACE with molecular barcodes. TCRdb passed the 5' RACE reads through MiXCR, listing each CDR3 protein once. The sample lists 750,000 to 850,000 distinct CDR3 sequences, 10% to 15% occurring once. To note about this clonotype: Its antigen is unknown.

This CDR3 is 16 amino acids long. Looked up from germline, CDR1 is MNHEY and CDR2 is SVGAGI. With 0 bases removed from V and 0 bases from J, the gap between germline ends came to 12 bases. This rearrangement joins TRBV6-5 to TRBJ2-7; D may be TRBD1 (5 bases). The sequence came from a male donor with ankylosing spondylitis. Sequencing used blood, either unsorted or a sorted T cell fraction (not recorded which). The CDR3 reads CASSYSSDSVSYEQYF. The DNA for the CDR3 is TGTGCCAGCAGTTACTCGAGCGACAGTGTCTCCTACGAGCAGTACTTC.